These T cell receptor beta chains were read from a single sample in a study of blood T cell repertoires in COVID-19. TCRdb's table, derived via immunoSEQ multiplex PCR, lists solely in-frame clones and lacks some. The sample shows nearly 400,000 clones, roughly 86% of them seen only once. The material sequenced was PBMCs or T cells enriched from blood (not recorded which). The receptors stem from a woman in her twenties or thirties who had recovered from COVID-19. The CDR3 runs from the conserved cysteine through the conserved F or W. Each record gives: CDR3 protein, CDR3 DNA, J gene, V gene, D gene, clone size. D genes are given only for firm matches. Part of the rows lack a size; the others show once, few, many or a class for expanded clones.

CDR3 protein: CASSLMPLTGEAFF
CDR3 DNA: TGTGCCAGCAGCTTGATGCCGCTCACAGGGGAAGCTTTCTTT
J gene: TRBJ1-1
V gene: TRBV5-4
D gene: .
clone size: .

CDR3 protein: CASSVGGTSAYNEQFF
CDR3 DNA: TGTGCCAGCAGCGTGGGCGGGACTAGCGCCTATAATGAGCAGTTCTTC
J gene: TRBJ2-1
V gene: TRBV9
D gene: TRBD2
clone size: .

CDR3 protein: CASSTTGGAGYGYTF
CDR3 DNA: TGTGCCAGTAGTACTACAGGGGGCGCAGGCTATGGCTACACCTTC
J gene: TRBJ1-2
V gene: TRBV19
D gene: TRBD1
clone size: .

CDR3 protein: CASSERGSGNTIYF
CDR3 DNA: TGTGCCAGCAGTGAACGCGGCTCTGGAAACACCATATATTTT
J gene: TRBJ1-3
V gene: TRBV6-1
D gene: .
clone size: .

CDR3 protein: CASSLVGGGHYEQYF
CDR3 DNA: TGTGCCAGCAGCTTAGTAGGTGGGGGCCACTACGAGCAGTACTTC
J gene: TRBJ2-7
V gene: TRBV7-2
D gene: .
clone size: .

CDR3 protein: CASSLEGQGVHGELFF
CDR3 DNA: TGTGCCAGCAGCTTAGAGGGACAGGGCGTCCACGGGGAGCTGTTTTTT
J gene: TRBJ2-2
V gene: TRBV7-9
D gene: TRBD1
clone size: .

CDR3 protein: CAIRAGGVQETQYF
CDR3 DNA: TGTGCCATCAGAGCGGGAGGGGTCCAAGAGACCCAGTACTTC
J gene: TRBJ2-5
V gene: TRBV10-3
D gene: TRBD2
clone size: .

CDR3 protein: CASSPPGRARRDNEQFF
CDR3 DNA: TGCGCCAGCAGCCCCCCTGGGAGGGCACGAAGGGACAATGAGCAGTTCTTC
J gene: TRBJ2-1
V gene: TRBV4-1
D gene: TRBD2
clone size: .

CDR3 protein: CASSLGGGTGELFF
CDR3 DNA: TGTGCCAGCAGCTTGGGGGGGGGCACCGGGGAGCTGTTTTTT
J gene: TRBJ2-2
V gene: TRBV5-4
D gene: TRBD2
clone size: .

CDR3 protein: CATSRTGTTGELFF
CDR3 DNA: TGTGCCACCAGTCGGACAGGGACGACCGGGGAGCTGTTTTTT
J gene: TRBJ2-2
V gene: TRBV24-1
D gene: TRBD1
clone size: .

CDR3 protein: CASSPRQELNYGYTF
CDR3 DNA: TGTGCCAGCAGCCCACGACAGGAGCTTAACTATGGCTACACCTTC
J gene: TRBJ1-2
V gene: TRBV7-9
D gene: .
clone size: .

CDR3 protein: CAWSIGNQPQHF
CDR3 DNA: TGTGCCTGGAGCATAGGCAATCAGCCCCAGCATTTT
J gene: TRBJ1-5
V gene: TRBV30
D gene: .
clone size: once

CDR3 protein: CASSRNIGTVGYTF
CDR3 DNA: TGTGCCAGCAGCCGAAACATCGGGACAGTCGGCTACACCTTC
J gene: TRBJ1-2
V gene: TRBV14
D gene: TRBD1
clone size: .

CDR3 protein: CASGGGQGVETQYF
CDR3 DNA: TGTGCTAGTGGCGGGGGACAGGGTGTCGAGACCCAGTACTTC
J gene: TRBJ2-5
V gene: TRBV12-5
D gene: TRBD1
clone size: .

CDR3 protein: CATSDGVNYGYTF
CDR3 DNA: TGTGCCACCAGTGATGGAGTTAACTATGGCTACACCTTC
J gene: TRBJ1-2
V gene: TRBV24-1
D gene: .
clone size: .

CDR3 protein: CASSSTTGFYEQYF
CDR3 DNA: TGTGCCAGCAGCTCGACCACCGGGTTCTACGAGCAGTACTTC
J gene: TRBJ2-7
V gene: TRBV7-9
D gene: .
clone size: .

CDR3 protein: CASSFGTGLAGGITRNTQYF
CDR3 DNA: TGCGCCAGCAGCTTTGGAACCGGACTAGCGGGAGGGATAACACGAAATACGCAGTATTTT
J gene: TRBJ2-3
V gene: TRBV5-1
D gene: TRBD2
clone size: .

CDR3 protein: CASSLLEIGLYGYTF
CDR3 DNA: TGTGCCAGCAGCTTGTTAGAGATTGGTCTCTATGGCTACACCTTC
J gene: TRBJ1-2
V gene: TRBV5-4
D gene: .
clone size: .

CDR3 protein: CATSLITNDGEQFF
CDR3 DNA: TGCGCCACCTCACTTATTACCAACGACGGGGAGCAGTTCTTC
J gene: TRBJ2-1
V gene: TRBV5-1
D gene: .
clone size: .

CDR3 protein: CASSWRPENYGYTF
CDR3 DNA: TGCGCCAGCAGCTGGAGGCCAGAAAACTATGGCTACACCTTC
J gene: TRBJ1-2
V gene: TRBV5-1
D gene: .
clone size: .

CDR3 protein: CASSPNRGTNQPQHF
CDR3 DNA: TGCGCCAGCAGCCCCAACAGGGGAACCAATCAGCCCCAGCATTTT
J gene: TRBJ1-5
V gene: TRBV4-1
D gene: TRBD1
clone size: .

CDR3 protein: CASSEPYSPLHF
CDR3 DNA: TGTGCCAGCAGTGAACCTTATTCACCCCTCCACTTT
J gene: TRBJ1-6
V gene: TRBV2
D gene: .
clone size: .

CDR3 protein: CASSERDSDPYQETQYF
CDR3 DNA: TGTGCCAGCAGCGAACGGGACAGCGATCCGTACCAAGAGACCCAGTACTTC
J gene: TRBJ2-5
V gene: TRBV11-3
D gene: TRBD1
clone size: .

CDR3 protein: CAWSVDSITNEKLFF
CDR3 DNA: TGTGCCTGGAGTGTAGACAGCATAACTAATGAAAAACTGTTTTTT
J gene: TRBJ1-4
V gene: TRBV30
D gene: .
clone size: .

CDR3 protein: CASSEASRTTNEKLFF
CDR3 DNA: TGTGCCAGCAGCGAAGCTAGCAGAACAACTAATGAAAAACTGTTTTTT
J gene: TRBJ1-4
V gene: TRBV11-2
D gene: .
clone size: .

CDR3 protein: CASTQWQGLSGYTF
CDR3 DNA: TGTGCCAGCACCCAGTGGCAGGGCCTAAGTGGCTACACCTTC
J gene: TRBJ1-2
V gene: TRBV6-5
D gene: .
clone size: .

CDR3 protein: CASSQGVNYGYTF
CDR3 DNA: TGTGCCAGCAGCCAAGGAGTGAACTATGGCTACACCTTC
J gene: TRBJ1-2
V gene: TRBV14
D gene: .
clone size: .

CDR3 protein: CASSLASVPVYGYTF
CDR3 DNA: TGTGCCAGCAGCTTAGCTTCGGTCCCCGTATATGGCTACACCTTC
J gene: TRBJ1-2
V gene: TRBV11-3
D gene: .
clone size: .

CDR3 protein: CASSLALDSTYEQYF
CDR3 DNA: TGCGCCAGCAGCTTGGCCTTGGACTCCACCTACGAGCAGTACTTC
J gene: TRBJ2-7
V gene: TRBV5-1
D gene: .
clone size: .

CDR3 protein: CASSSYQETQYF
CDR3 DNA: TGTGCCAGCAGTTCGTACCAAGAGACCCAGTACTTC
J gene: TRBJ2-5
V gene: TRBV5-4
D gene: .
clone size: .

CDR3 protein: CASSLEGQGRWWAGSGNTIYF
CDR3 DNA: TGCGCCAGCAGCTTGGAGGGACAGGGGCGATGGTGGGCCGGCTCTGGAAACACCATATATTTT
J gene: TRBJ1-3
V gene: TRBV5-1
D gene: TRBD1
clone size: .

CDR3 protein: CATRKQGQETQYF
CDR3 DNA: TGTGCCACCAGGAAACAGGGGCAAGAGACCCAGTACTTC
J gene: TRBJ2-5
V gene: TRBV15
D gene: TRBD1
clone size: .

CDR3 protein: CASSPREIHSGNTIYF
CDR3 DNA: TGTGCCAGCTCACCACGGGAGATCCACTCTGGAAACACCATATATTTT
J gene: TRBJ1-3
V gene: TRBV18
D gene: .
clone size: .

CDR3 protein: CSVDAGGKLFF
CDR3 DNA: TGCAGCGTTGATGCGGGAGGAAAACTGTTTTTT
J gene: TRBJ1-4
V gene: TRBV29-1
D gene: .
clone size: .

CDR3 protein: CASSRDRARSYEQYF
CDR3 DNA: TGTGCCAGCAGCCGAGACAGGGCAAGGTCCTACGAGCAGTACTTC
J gene: TRBJ2-7
V gene: TRBV3-1/TRBV3-2
D gene: TRBD1
clone size: .

CDR3 protein: CASSLSSLNEQFF
CDR3 DNA: TGTGCCAGCAGTTTGTCTAGTCTCAATGAGCAGTTCTTC
J gene: TRBJ2-1
V gene: TRBV27
D gene: .
clone size: .

CDR3 protein: CASSPARGYTDTQYF
CDR3 DNA: TGTGCCAGCAGCCCAGCTAGGGGCTACACAGATACGCAGTATTTT
J gene: TRBJ2-3
V gene: TRBV9
D gene: .
clone size: .

CDR3 protein: CASSSAGAGGYNQPQHF
CDR3 DNA: TGTGCCAGCAGCTCGGCCGGTGCAGGGGGCTATAATCAGCCCCAGCATTTT
J gene: TRBJ1-5
V gene: TRBV7-9
D gene: TRBD1
clone size: .

CDR3 protein: CASSSDRGLGYTF
CDR3 DNA: TGTGCCAGCAGTTCGGACAGGGGGCTAGGCTACACCTTC
J gene: TRBJ1-2
V gene: TRBV28
D gene: TRBD1
clone size: .

CDR3 protein: CASRTGGSTEAFF
CDR3 DNA: TGTGCCAGCCGGACGGGGGGCTCCACTGAAGCTTTCTTT
J gene: TRBJ1-1
V gene: TRBV28
D gene: .
clone size: once

CDR3 protein: CASSLGGSDRNYGYTF
CDR3 DNA: TGTGCCAGCAGCTTAGGAGGGTCGGACCGTAACTATGGCTACACCTTC
J gene: TRBJ1-2
V gene: TRBV7-2
D gene: .
clone size: .

CDR3 protein: CASAKPGQGHEQFF
CDR3 DNA: TGTGCTAGTGCAAAACCGGGACAGGGCCATGAGCAGTTCTTC
J gene: TRBJ2-1
V gene: TRBV12-5
D gene: TRBD1
clone size: .

CDR3 protein: CASRGFGGGESTDTQYF
CDR3 DNA: TGCGCCAGCAGGGGCTTTGGTGGTGGGGAGAGCACAGATACGCAGTATTTT
J gene: TRBJ2-3
V gene: TRBV5-1
D gene: .
clone size: few

CDR3 protein: CASSQSLAHNEQFF
CDR3 DNA: TGTGCCAGCAGCCAATCCTTAGCACACAATGAGCAGTTCTTC
J gene: TRBJ2-1
V gene: TRBV14
D gene: .
clone size: .

CDR3 protein: CASRKDRGGYGYTF
CDR3 DNA: TGTGCCAGCAGGAAGGACAGGGGAGGATATGGCTACACCTTC
J gene: TRBJ1-2
V gene: TRBV28
D gene: TRBD1
clone size: .

CDR3 protein: CAWSVPRLRGNTIYF
CDR3 DNA: TGTGCCTGGAGTGTACCCCGGTTGAGGGGAAACACCATATATTTT
J gene: TRBJ1-3
V gene: TRBV30
D gene: .
clone size: .

CDR3 protein: CSVVTGEAYEQYF
CDR3 DNA: TGCAGCGTGGTTACAGGGGAAGCCTACGAGCAGTACTTC
J gene: TRBJ2-7
V gene: TRBV29-1
D gene: TRBD1
clone size: .

CDR3 protein: CAWSVLNINQPQHF
CDR3 DNA: TGTGCCTGGAGTGTACTTAATATCAATCAGCCCCAGCATTTT
J gene: TRBJ1-5
V gene: TRBV30
D gene: .
clone size: once

CDR3 protein: CASSYQGYGGNTIYF
CDR3 DNA: TGTGCCAGCAGTTACCAGGGATATGGAGGAAACACCATATATTTT
J gene: TRBJ1-3
V gene: TRBV27
D gene: .
clone size: .

CDR3 protein: CASSSTSGTGRNEQFF
CDR3 DNA: TGTGCCAGCAGCTCAACGTCCGGGACAGGTAGAAATGAGCAGTTCTTC
J gene: TRBJ2-1
V gene: TRBV7-2
D gene: TRBD1
clone size: once

CDR3 protein: CASSLGFRGSPALEAFF
CDR3 DNA: TGCGCCAGCAGCTTGGGTTTTAGGGGGAGCCCCGCCCTTGAAGCTTTCTTT
J gene: TRBJ1-1
V gene: TRBV5-1
D gene: .
clone size: .

CDR3 protein: CASSFRVQETQYF
CDR3 DNA: TGTGCCAGCAGTTTCAGGGTCCAAGAGACCCAGTACTTC
J gene: TRBJ2-5
V gene: TRBV6-5
D gene: .
clone size: .

CDR3 protein: CASSLGAAVPYNEQFF
CDR3 DNA: TGTGCCAGCAGTTTAGGAGCGGCAGTGCCGTACAATGAGCAGTTCTTC
J gene: TRBJ2-1
V gene: TRBV27
D gene: .
clone size: .

CDR3 protein: CASSVSGTGHEKLFF
CDR3 DNA: TGTGCCAGCAGCGTTAGTGGGACAGGGCATGAAAAACTGTTTTTT
J gene: TRBJ1-4
V gene: TRBV9
D gene: TRBD1
clone size: .

CDR3 protein: CASSQHGSNPREQYF
CDR3 DNA: TGTGCCAGCAGCCAACACGGGTCAAACCCGAGGGAGCAGTACTTC
J gene: TRBJ2-7
V gene: TRBV3-1/TRBV3-2
D gene: .
clone size: .